This TCR beta chain was documented in a study of blood T cells in healthy people across ages. Germline values: CDR1 LGHNT, CDR2 FRNRAP. The CDR3 has 14 residues. Trimming shortened V by 0 bases and J by 8 bases, and 11 bases separated the two germline ends. The second PCR ran 7 to 11 cycles with a sample-barcoded 5' primer and J-beta primers. Each CDR3 protein is one row after TCRdb ran MiXCR on the 5' RACE reads. The sample lists over 1,200,000 distinct CDR3 sequences; 55% to 75% were seen once. The sequencing input was blood. The source is a man between 18 and 35 years old in good health. The chain recombines TRBV12-5 with TRBJ2-1; D may be TRBD1 (6 bases). The CDR3 nucleotides are TGTGCTAGTGGTTTGGTCCGGTCAGGGGATGAGCAGTTCTTC. Amino acids: CASGLVRSGDEQFF.